Listed below are T cell receptor beta chains from one sample, sequenced in a study of T cell responses to AZD1222 COVID-19 vaccine. Method: immunoSEQ multiplex PCR; TCRdb's copy keeps in-frame clones and lacks some. The sample gives under 50,000 clones, 88% of which show up once; roughly 29% is in the top ten. Sequences were derived from peripheral blood, sampled 28 days after the second dose of the MenACWY control vaccine. Every receptor here comes from an adult who received the MenACWY meningococcal vaccine as a control. Each CDR3 is given with its conserved first and last residue. Fields, in order: V gene, J gene, clone size, D gene, CDR3 DNA, CDR3 protein. A D gene is named only where the DNA matches it firmly. Rows may omit the clone size; those that give it use once, few, many or a size class.

V gene: TRBV13
J gene: TRBJ2-7
clone size: NA
D gene: TRBD2
CDR3 DNA: TGTGCCAGCAGCTCACTAGCGGGGCCGTCCTACGAGCAGTACTTC
CDR3 protein: CASSSLAGPSYEQYF

V gene: TRBV19
J gene: TRBJ2-7
clone size: NA
D gene: NA
CDR3 DNA: TGTGCCAGTAGTATCGGGACCCACATAGACGAGCAGTACTTC
CDR3 protein: CASSIGTHIDEQYF

V gene: TRBV2
J gene: TRBJ2-2
clone size: once
D gene: NA
CDR3 DNA: TGTGCCAGCAGTGAAACACGGACCGGGGAGCTGTTTTTT
CDR3 protein: CASSETRTGELFF

V gene: TRBV2
J gene: TRBJ2-5
clone size: NA
D gene: NA
CDR3 DNA: TGTGCCAGCAGTGAAACCTATGTGGGCCCTTCAACGCGAGCCCAGTACTTC
CDR3 protein: CASSETYVGPSTRAQYF

V gene: TRBV6-1
J gene: TRBJ1-2
clone size: NA
D gene: NA
CDR3 DNA: TGTGCCAGCAGTGAAGCGCGGCACAAGGACGGCTACACCTTC
CDR3 protein: CASSEARHKDGYTF

V gene: TRBV11-2
J gene: TRBJ2-5
clone size: NA
D gene: NA
CDR3 DNA: TGTGCCAGCAGGCTCCCACCGTTGGAGACCCAGTACTTC
CDR3 protein: CASRLPPLETQYF

V gene: TRBV3-1/TRBV3-2
J gene: TRBJ1-2
clone size: NA
D gene: TRBD1
CDR3 DNA: TGTGCCAGCAGCCATACAACCTTGGGACAGAGATATGGCTACACCTTC
CDR3 protein: CASSHTTLGQRYGYTF

V gene: TRBV4-1
J gene: TRBJ1-5
clone size: NA
D gene: NA
CDR3 DNA: TGCGCCAGCAGCCAAGTTATGGTTAGCAATCAGCCCCAGCATTTT
CDR3 protein: CASSQVMVSNQPQHF

V gene: TRBV7-3
J gene: TRBJ2-1
clone size: NA
D gene: NA
CDR3 DNA: TGTGCCAGCAGCTCGGGAAACCGGGATATTACAGAGCAGTTCTTC
CDR3 protein: CASSSGNRDITEQFF

V gene: TRBV6-1
J gene: TRBJ1-1
clone size: NA
D gene: NA
CDR3 DNA: TGTGCCAGCAGTGAGGGATTCACAATGAACACTGAAGCTTTCTTT
CDR3 protein: CASSEGFTMNTEAFF

V gene: TRBV3-1/TRBV3-2
J gene: TRBJ2-2
clone size: NA
D gene: NA
CDR3 DNA: TGTGCCAGCAGCCAAACAGACACCGGGGAGCTGTTTTTT
CDR3 protein: CASSQTDTGELFF

V gene: TRBV2
J gene: TRBJ2-1
clone size: NA
D gene: NA
CDR3 DNA: TGTGCCAGCAGTGAACAGGTTCTAGCGCGAAAGACGGACAATGAGCAGTTCTTC
CDR3 protein: CASSEQVLARKTDNEQFF

V gene: TRBV28
J gene: TRBJ2-7
clone size: NA
D gene: NA
CDR3 DNA: TGTGCCAGCAGTCCCTACTACAGGTCCTCCTACTACGAGCAGTACTTC
CDR3 protein: CASSPYYRSSYYEQYF

V gene: TRBV27
J gene: TRBJ1-3
clone size: NA
D gene: NA
CDR3 DNA: TGTGCCAGCAGTTTATCCAGTAATCCTGGAAACACCATATATTTT
CDR3 protein: CASSLSSNPGNTIYF

V gene: TRBV15
J gene: TRBJ2-5
clone size: NA
D gene: NA
CDR3 DNA: TGTGCCACCAGCAGGACGACGTACGAGACCCAGTACTTC
CDR3 protein: CATSRTTYETQYF

V gene: TRBV18
J gene: TRBJ2-7
clone size: NA
D gene: NA
CDR3 DNA: TGTGCCAGCTCCCTCTCGGGGGCCTACGAGCAGTACTTC
CDR3 protein: CASSLSGAYEQYF

V gene: TRBV30
J gene: TRBJ2-1
clone size: NA
D gene: NA
CDR3 DNA: TGTGCCTGGAGTGTACGGCGCGGGATCACCTACAATGAGCAGTTCTTC
CDR3 protein: CAWSVRRGITYNEQFF